This is a list of T cell receptor beta chains from one sample in a study of control samples from healthy donors and cancer patients. Clones were read by immunoSEQ multiplex PCR, and TCRdb kept only the in-frame ones, dropping some. Among roughly 190,000 clones listed, around 92% were seen once. Sequencing input: blood. Source of these receptors: a woman in her twenties or thirties in good health. The CDR3 runs from the conserved cysteine through the conserved F or W. Fields, in order: clone size, J gene, D gene, V gene, CDR3 protein, CDR3 DNA. The D gene is left open where the match is weak. Not all rows give a size; the values are once, few, many and, for expanded clones, a class.

NA TRBJ1-2 NA TRBV4-3 CASSREQGSNYGYTF TGCGCCAGCAGCCGAGAACAGGGATCAAACTATGGCTACACCTTC
NA TRBJ1-4 NA TRBV4-1 CASSQGMVEKLFF TGCGCCAGCAGCCAAGGAATGGTTGAAAAACTGTTTTTT
NA TRBJ1-4 NA TRBV5-1 CASSLTAATNEKLFF TGCGCCAGCAGCTTGACGGCTGCAACTAATGAAAAACTGTTTTTT
NA TRBJ2-7 TRBD2 TRBV3-1/TRBV3-2 CASSQDYGRGEQYF TGTGCCAGCAGCCAAGATTACGGGAGGGGGGAGCAGTACTTC
once TRBJ1-2 NA TRBV18 CASSPLTALYGYTF TGTGCCAGCTCACCGTTGACGGCACTCTATGGCTACACCTTC
NA TRBJ2-7 TRBD2 TRBV6-5 CASSSGTSGRVEQYF TGTGCCAGCAGTTCCGGGACTAGCGGGAGGGTTGAGCAGTACTTC
once TRBJ2-3 TRBD2 TRBV4-2 CASSQDPAGGPDTQYF TGTGCCAGCAGCCAAGATCCAGCGGGAGGACCGGATACGCAGTATTTT
NA TRBJ2-5 NA TRBV2 CASSEARVGETQYF TGTGCCAGCAGTGAGGCCAGGGTGGGGGAGACCCAGTACTTC
NA TRBJ2-5 TRBD2 TRBV19 CASSSGASGSWETQYF TGTGCCAGTAGTAGCGGGGCTAGCGGGAGCTGGGAGACCCAGTACTTC
NA TRBJ2-7 NA TRBV7-8 CASSKYDYDEQYF TGTGCCAGCAGCAAATATGATTACGACGAGCAGTACTTC
NA TRBJ2-5 NA TRBV6-5 CASIGGRAPETQYF TGTGCCAGCATAGGGGGGAGGGCCCCAGAGACCCAGTACTTC
NA TRBJ1-5 NA TRBV19 CATSEDAYSNQPQHF TGTGCCACTTCAGAGGACGCTTATAGCAATCAGCCCCAGCATTTT
NA TRBJ2-1 TRBD2 TRBV27 CASRGLAAYNEQFF TGTGCCAGCAGGGGACTAGCTGCTTACAATGAGCAGTTCTTC
NA TRBJ2-3 NA TRBV11-3 CASSLGRSTDTQYF TGTGCCAGCAGCTTAGGCAGGAGCACAGATACGCAGTATTTT
NA TRBJ1-4 NA TRBV28 CASSLLRGATNEKLFF TGTGCCAGCAGTTTACTCAGGGGCGCAACTAATGAAAAACTGTTTTTT
NA TRBJ2-2 NA TRBV5-1 CASSYGRAGAGELFF TGCGCCAGCAGCTACGGCAGGGCAGGGGCCGGGGAGCTGTTTTTT
few TRBJ1-2 NA TRBV4-3 CASSQDRSSYGYTF TGCGCCAGCAGCCAAGATCGGAGCAGCTATGGCTACACCTTC
NA TRBJ1-3 NA TRBV5-1 CASSWTPGSGNTIYF TGCGCCAGCAGCTGGACACCGGGGTCTGGAAACACCATATATTTT
NA TRBJ2-2 TRBD1 TRBV30 CAWSGTGTGELFF TGTGCCTGGAGTGGGACAGGCACCGGGGAGCTGTTTTTT
few TRBJ2-3 TRBD2 TRBV6-4 CASSDSRGGTDTQYF TGTGCCAGCAGTGACTCGCGGGGGGGCACAGATACGCAGTATTTT
NA TRBJ2-6 NA TRBV7-9 CASSPGAGANVLTF TGTGCCAGCAGCCCAGGGGCGGGGGCCAACGTCCTGACTTTC
NA TRBJ2-5 TRBD2 TRBV5-1 CASSLTSGGAKTQYF TGCGCCAGCAGCTTGACTAGCGGGGGGGCAAAGACCCAGTACTTC
NA TRBJ2-1 TRBD2 TRBV4-2 CASSQVASGNNEQFF TGTGCCAGCAGCCAAGTCGCTAGCGGGAACAATGAGCAGTTCTTC
NA TRBJ2-7 TRBD1 TRBV6-1 CASSEGSGQLIYEQYF TGTGCCAGCAGTGAAGGGTCGGGACAGTTAATCTACGAGCAGTACTTC
NA TRBJ2-1 TRBD2 TRBV15 CATSTLAGSYNEQFF TGTGCCACCAGCACGCTAGCGGGCTCCTACAATGAGCAGTTCTTC
NA TRBJ1-1 NA TRBV20-1 CSASRVNTEAFF TGCAGTGCTAGTCGGGTGAACACTGAAGCTTTCTTT
once TRBJ2-3 TRBD2 TRBV24-1 CASGTNTDTQYF TGTGCCAGCGGGACTAACACAGATACGCAGTATTTT
NA TRBJ1-1 NA TRBV6-5 CASSYSGGRGNTEAFF TGTGCCAGCAGTTACTCTGGGGGGCGCGGGAACACTGAAGCTTTCTTT
NA TRBJ1-2 NA TRBV7-2 CASSLVGQGNYGYTF TGTGCCAGCAGCTTAGTGGGGCAGGGGAACTATGGCTACACCTTC
NA TRBJ1-5 NA TRBV6-2/TRBV6-3 CASSSPHSNQPQHF TGTGCCAGCAGTTCCCCGCATAGCAATCAGCCCCAGCATTTT
few TRBJ2-7 NA TRBV18 CASSGQGGDEQYF TGTGCCAGCTCAGGGCAGGGTGGCGACGAGCAGTACTTC
NA TRBJ2-7 NA TRBV5-1 CASSLAGRTYEQYF TGCGCCAGCAGCTTGGCCGGCAGGACCTACGAGCAGTACTTC